This T cell receptor (beta chain) originates from a study of T cells after yellow fever vaccination. CDR1 and CDR2 (germline): SGHTA, FQGNSA. Trimming took off 5 bases at V and 4 bases at J, with 6 bases between the two ends. The CDR3 has 12 residues. This clonotype has a count of ten or more. MiXCR was run by TCRdb on the 5' RACE reads, yielding one entry per CDR3 protein. This sample has 300,000 to 400,000 distinct CDR3 sequences, with around 13% found just once. The source of this sequence is a man younger than 30 who received the YFV17D yellow fever vaccine. The rearrangement links TRBV7-2 to TRBJ1-5, with D hard to call. The sample here was CD4+ T cells sorted from PBMCs, taken 15 days after the yellow fever booster vaccination. The CDR3 DNA is TGTGCCAGCAGCCCCGTTAATCAGCCCCAGCATTTT. Amino acid sequence: CASSPVNQPQHF.